Shown below are 16 T cell receptor beta chains from a single sample sequenced in a study of molecular identifiers for immune sequencing clone quantification. TCRdb processed the PCR reads anew with MiXCR; each CDR3 protein has one entry. The sample has over 600,000 distinct CDR3 sequences; roughly 21% are singletons. Sequences were obtained from naive CD8+ T cells from blood, with Jurkat cell RNA spiked in. Subset denoted: FACS-sorted CD8+CD4-CCR7+CD45RA+ naive T cells. Every receptor here comes from a human donor in good health. Some libraries in this study had Jurkat cell RNA spiked in.

This clonotype came up many times. V gene TRBV4-1 combines with J gene TRBJ2-3, with D tentatively TRBD1 or TRBD2 (6 bases each). The CDR3 length is 16 residues. Looked up from germline, CDR1 is MGHRA and CDR2 is YSYEKL. The V and J ends lost 1 base and 3 bases respectively, with 14 bases between them. In nucleotides, the CDR3 is TGCGCCAGCAGCCAAGGGGCGGGGCAGGGGACAGATACGCAGTATTTT. Its translation: CASSQGAGQGTDTQYF.

This clonotype was seen only a few times. The genes are TRBV30 and TRBJ1-1, with D uncertain. The CDR3 spans 13 residues. Per germline, CDR1 GTSNPN and CDR2 SVGIG (reference sequence). V dropped 0 bases and J dropped 4 bases, with 9 bases sitting between them. This CDR3 is CAWSVFRSTEAFF. DNA for the CDR3: TGTGCCTGGAGTGTATTTAGAAGCACTGAAGCTTTCTTT.

This clonotype was counted between two and nine times. It may be a read error: a sequence one base away is much more abundant. This sequence joins TRBV27 and TRBJ2-7; TRBD1 aligns across 9 bases. Germline CDR1 is MNHEY and CDR2 is SMNVEV (reference sequence). CDR3 length: 15 amino acids. The V gene end was trimmed by 5 bases and the J gene end by 3 bases; junction bases not matched to a gene: 8. The CDR3 region is CASSTDTGGGYEQYF. The CDR3 DNA follows: TGTGCCAGCAGTACCGACACAGGGGGCGGCTACGAGCAGTACTTC.

This clonotype was counted ten times or more. The chain employs TRBV20-1 and TRBJ2-7; TRBD2 aligns across 9 bases. CDR1 is DFQATT, CDR2 SNEGSKA, per germline (reference sequence). V gave up 0 bases and J gave up 5 bases; unmatched junction bases: 11. The CDR3 extends over 16 amino acids. The CDR3 nucleotides are TGCAGTGCTAGAGATTTGGGACTAGCCCTTGACGACGAGCAGTACTTC. Protein sequence: CSARDLGLALDDEQYF.

Ten or more counts support this clonotype. CDR3 in amino acids: CASSFLSPDPYVADTQYF. The CDR3 bases are TGTGCCAGCAGCTTTTTATCACCAGACCCCTATGTCGCAGATACGCAGTATTTT. V usage is TRBV7-9 and J usage is TRBJ2-3; no clear D. With 3 bases removed from V and 4 bases from J, the gap between germline ends came to 23 bases. This CDR3 is 18 amino acids long. CDR1 is SEHNR and CDR2 is FQNEAQ in the germline V gene (reference sequence).

This clonotype was counted a few times. Since the CDR3 does not end with the conserved phenylalanine or tryptophan, this likely comes from a read error. V gene TRBV14 combines with J gene TRBJ1-4; D gene uncertain. Germline CDR1 SGHDN, CDR2 FVKESK. CDR3 length equals 15 residues. V was trimmed by 3 bases and J by 7 bases, leaving 15 bases between them. CDR3: CASSQAETSGEKLFS. The CDR3 bases are TGTGCCAGCAGCCAGGCAGAAACCAGCGGTGAAAAACTGTTTTCT.

At least ten counts were recorded for this clonotype. The chain combines TRBV27 with TRBJ1-4; unclear D gene. The germline V gene encodes CDR1 MNHEY and CDR2 SMNVEV (reference sequence). The CDR3 loop spans 13 amino acids. V was pared by 7 bases and J by 5 bases, with 11 bases between. DNA for the CDR3: TGTGCCAGCATGAACCTTTTAAATGAAAAACTGTTTTTT. Translation: CASMNLLNEKLFF.

A word on this clonotype: This may stem from a read error, because a much larger clone lies one nucleotide away. V usage is TRBV7-9 and J usage is TRBJ1-4, with D hard to call. With 7 bases removed from V and 5 bases from J, the gap between germline ends came to 11 bases. CDR3 size: 13 residues. Germline-derived CDR1 and CDR2 are SEHNR and FQNEAQ (reference sequence). CDR3 bases: TGTGCCAGCAACTCTGTTTCGAATGAAAAACTGTTTTTT. Its translation is CASNSVSNEKLFF.

The genes are TRBV3-1 and TRBJ1-2, with a weak D call TRBD1 (6 bases). Trimming removed 4 bases at V and 5 bases at J, with 17 bases between. The CDR3 has 15 residues. CDR1 is LGHDT and CDR2 is YNNKEL in the germline V gene (reference sequence). This CDR3 reads CASSLTQGWEYGYTF. DNA for the CDR3: TGTGCCAGCAGCCTTACACAGGGTTGGGAGTATGGCTACACCTTC.

This clonotype appeared a few times. The chain employs TRBV7-9 and TRBJ2-1, with D possibly being TRBD2 (5 bases). Germline loops: CDR1 SEHNR, CDR2 FQNEAQ (reference sequence). The CDR3 length is 15 residues. V dropped 5 bases and J dropped 3 bases, with 14 bases sitting between them. The CDR3: CASSGLDLFYNEQFF. Written as DNA, the CDR3 is TGTGCCAGCAGCGGACTGGACTTATTCTACAATGAGCAGTTCTTC. The full variable domain, in which reference TRBV7-9 and TRBJ2-1 provide the parts outside the CDR3, is DTGVSQNPRHKITKRGQNVTFRCDPISEHNRLYWYRQTLGQGPEFLTYFQNEAQLEKSRLLSDRFSAERPKGSFSTLEIQRTEQGDSAMYLCASSGLDLFYNEQFFGPGTRLTVL.

The table lists this clonotype with many counts. The V call is TRBV5-1, the J call TRBJ2-7; possibly TRBD1 for D (6 bases). The V gene lost 1 base and the J gene lost 0 bases, with 14 bases spanning the gap. CDR3 size: 16 residues. Germline V gene sequence: CDR1 SGHRS, CDR2 YFSETQ. The CDR3 coding sequence is TGCGCCAGCAGCTTGAGCACCCAACAGGGCTCCTACGAGCAGTACTTC. It codes for CASSLSTQQGSYEQYF.

Turning to this clonotype: This sequence may be a read error, since a much larger clone differs from it by one base. This CDR3 fails to terminate in the conserved phenylalanine or tryptophan, so it likely reflects a read error. The chain is built from TRBV30 and TRBJ1-2, with 9 bases identical to TRBD1. The CDR3 contains 12 residues. Per the germline V gene, CDR1 is GTSNPN and CDR2 is SVGIG (reference sequence). Trimming took 5 bases from V and 4 from J; bases not matched to a gene: 2. DNA of the CDR3: TGTGCCTGGTCACAGGGGGCCTATGGCTACACCTCC. Translated: CAWSQGAYGYTS.

The table lists this clonotype with many counts. The chain links TRBV18 to TRBJ1-5; 10 bases align to TRBD1. This CDR3 spans 16 amino acids. Germline assignment: CDR1 KGHSH and CDR2 LQKENI. Trimming cost V 5 bases and J 1 base; bases outside gene matches: 5. The CDR3 DNA is TGTGCCAGCTCATCGGACAGGGGGACAAGCAATCAGCCCCAGCATTTT. Protein sequence: CASSSDRGTSNQPQHF.

This clonotype has just a few counts. This CDR3 reads CASSLGGIRGPDTQYF. CDR3 nucleotides: TGTGCCAGCAGCTTGGGTGGGATCAGGGGCCCAGATACGCAGTATTTT. This chain uses TRBV5-6 with TRBJ2-3; tentative D call: TRBD1 (6 bases). CDR3 length: 16 residues. Germline lookup yields CDR1 SGHDT and CDR2 YYEEEE. Trimming removed 0 bases at V and 4 bases at J, with 15 bases between. The full variable domain, completed using reference TRBV5-6 and TRBJ2-3, is DAGVTQSPTHLIKTRGQQVTLRCSPKSGHDTVSWYQQALGQGPQFIFQYYEEEERQRGNFPDRFSGHQFPNYSSELNVNALLLGDSALYLCASSLGGIRGPDTQYFGPGTRLTVL.

This clonotype appeared many times. The rearrangement uses TRBV27 and TRBJ2-3; no clear D. Trimming cost V 3 bases and J 8 bases, with 12 bases left between them. The CDR3 contains 13 residues. Germline CDR1 MNHEY, CDR2 SMNVEV (reference sequence). CDR3 sequence (DNA): TGTGCCAGCAGTTTTTCTGGCTCGGTTACGCAGTATTTT. This gives the protein CASSFSGSVTQYF.

In its sample, this clonotype was seen many times. V and J are TRBV7-2 and TRBJ2-7, with TRBD2 matching 7 bases. There are 16 residues in the CDR3. Unmatched junction bases numbered 11, after V lost 6 bases and J lost 0 bases. In germline, CDR1 is SGHTA, CDR2 FQGNSA. CDR3 amino acids: CASRTVAGVLSYEQYF. CDR3 coding DNA: TGTGCCAGCAGGACAGTGGCGGGGGTCCTCTCCTACGAGCAGTACTTC.